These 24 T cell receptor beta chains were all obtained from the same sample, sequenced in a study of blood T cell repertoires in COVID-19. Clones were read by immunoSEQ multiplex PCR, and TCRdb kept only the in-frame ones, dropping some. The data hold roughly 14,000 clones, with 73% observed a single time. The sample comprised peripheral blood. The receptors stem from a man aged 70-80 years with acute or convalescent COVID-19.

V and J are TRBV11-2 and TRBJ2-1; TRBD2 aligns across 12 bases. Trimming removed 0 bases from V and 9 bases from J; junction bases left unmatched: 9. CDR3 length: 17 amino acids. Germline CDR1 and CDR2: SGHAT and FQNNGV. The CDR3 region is CASSLDWLAGGRSEQFF. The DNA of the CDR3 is TGTGCCAGCAGCTTAGATTGGCTAGCGGGAGGGCGGAGTGAGCAGTTCTTC.

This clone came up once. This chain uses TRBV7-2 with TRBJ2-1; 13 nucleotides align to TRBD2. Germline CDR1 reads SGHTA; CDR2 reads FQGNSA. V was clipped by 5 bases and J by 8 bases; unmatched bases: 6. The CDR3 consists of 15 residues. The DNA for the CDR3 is TGTGCCAGCAGCCTGACTAGCGGGGGGTGGGATGAGCAGTTCTTC. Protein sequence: CASSLTSGGWDEQFF. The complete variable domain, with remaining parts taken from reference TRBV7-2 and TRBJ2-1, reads GAGVSQSPSNKVTEKGKDVELRCDPISGHTALYWYRQSLGQGLEFLIYFQGNSAPDKSGLPSDRFSAERTGGSVSTLTIQRTQQEDSAVYLCASSLTSGGWDEQFFGPGTRLTVL.

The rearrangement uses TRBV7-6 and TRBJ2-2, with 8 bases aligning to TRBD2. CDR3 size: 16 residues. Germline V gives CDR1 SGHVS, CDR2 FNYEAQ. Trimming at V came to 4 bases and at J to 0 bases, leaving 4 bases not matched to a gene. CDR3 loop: CASSSSGGANTGELFF. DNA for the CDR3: TGTGCCAGCAGCTCATCGGGGGGGGCGAACACCGGGGAGCTGTTTTTT.

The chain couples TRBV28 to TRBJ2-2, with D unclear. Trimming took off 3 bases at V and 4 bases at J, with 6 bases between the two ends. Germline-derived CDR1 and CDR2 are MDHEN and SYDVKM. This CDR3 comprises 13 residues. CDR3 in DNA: TGTGCCAGCAGTTTTTCTCCCACCGGGGAGCTGTTTTTT. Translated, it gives CASSFSPTGELFF.

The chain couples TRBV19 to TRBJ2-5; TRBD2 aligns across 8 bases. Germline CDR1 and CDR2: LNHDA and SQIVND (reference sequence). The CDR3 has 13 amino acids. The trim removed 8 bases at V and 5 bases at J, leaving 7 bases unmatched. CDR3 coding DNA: TGTGCCAGTGGGGCGGGAGGAGGTGAGACCCAGTACTTC. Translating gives CASGAGGGETQYF. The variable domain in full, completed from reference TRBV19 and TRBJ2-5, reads DGGITQSPKYLFRKEGQNVTLSCEQNLNHDAMYWYRQDPGQGLRLIYYSQIVNDFQKGDIAEGYSVSREKKESFPLTVTSAQKNPTAFYLCASGAGGGETQYFGPGTRLLVL.

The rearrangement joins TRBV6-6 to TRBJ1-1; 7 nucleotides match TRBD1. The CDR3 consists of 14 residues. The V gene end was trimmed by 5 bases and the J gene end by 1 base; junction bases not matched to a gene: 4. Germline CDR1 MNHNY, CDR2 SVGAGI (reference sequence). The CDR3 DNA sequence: TGTGCCAGCAGTCACCGGGACAGGAACACTGAAGCTTTCTTT. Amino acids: CASSHRDRNTEAFF.

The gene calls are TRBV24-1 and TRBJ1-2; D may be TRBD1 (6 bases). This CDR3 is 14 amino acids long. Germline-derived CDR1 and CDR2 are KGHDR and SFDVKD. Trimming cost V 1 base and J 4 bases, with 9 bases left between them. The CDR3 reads CATSDFATGYGYTF. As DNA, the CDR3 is TGTGCCACCAGTGATTTCGCGACAGGCTATGGCTACACCTTC.

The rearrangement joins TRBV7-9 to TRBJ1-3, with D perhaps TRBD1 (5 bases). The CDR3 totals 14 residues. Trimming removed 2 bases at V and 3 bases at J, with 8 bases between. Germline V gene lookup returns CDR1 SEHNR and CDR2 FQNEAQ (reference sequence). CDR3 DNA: TGTGCCAGCAGCTTATCTGGACATGGAAACACCATATATTTT. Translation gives CASSLSGHGNTIYF.

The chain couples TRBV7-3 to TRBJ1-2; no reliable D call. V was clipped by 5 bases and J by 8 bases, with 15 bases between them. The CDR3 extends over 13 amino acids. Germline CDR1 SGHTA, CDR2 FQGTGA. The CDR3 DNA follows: TGTGCCAGCAGCCCTGGTTCTAATCTCGGCTACACCTTC. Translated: CASSPGSNLGYTF.

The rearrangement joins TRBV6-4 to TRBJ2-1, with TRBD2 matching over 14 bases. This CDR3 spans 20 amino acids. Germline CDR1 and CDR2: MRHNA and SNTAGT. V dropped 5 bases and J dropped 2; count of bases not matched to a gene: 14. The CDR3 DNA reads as TGTGCCAGCAGTCTGACTAGCGGGAGGGCCCGGGGCCGAACCTACAATGAGCAGTTCTTC. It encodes CASSLTSGRARGRTYNEQFF.

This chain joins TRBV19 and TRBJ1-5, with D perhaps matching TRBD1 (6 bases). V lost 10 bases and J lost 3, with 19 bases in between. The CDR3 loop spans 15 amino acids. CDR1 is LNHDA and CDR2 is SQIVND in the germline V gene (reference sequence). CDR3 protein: CATQADAGANQPQHF. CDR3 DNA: TGTGCCACTCAGGCGGACGCGGGGGCCAATCAGCCCCAGCATTTT.

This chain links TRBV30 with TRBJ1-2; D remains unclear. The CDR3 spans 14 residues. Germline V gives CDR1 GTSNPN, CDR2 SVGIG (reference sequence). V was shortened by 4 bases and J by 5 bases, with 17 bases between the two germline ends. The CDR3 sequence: CAWTLIGRGYGYTF. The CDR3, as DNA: TGTGCCTGGACCCTAATAGGCAGAGGGTATGGCTACACCTTC.

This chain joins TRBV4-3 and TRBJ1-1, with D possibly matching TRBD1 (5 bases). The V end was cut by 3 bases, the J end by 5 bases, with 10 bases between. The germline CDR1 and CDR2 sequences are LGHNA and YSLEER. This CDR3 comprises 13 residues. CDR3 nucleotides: TGCGCCAGCAGCCAGAGACGGGGGACTGAAGCTTTCTTT. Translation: CASSQRRGTEAFF.

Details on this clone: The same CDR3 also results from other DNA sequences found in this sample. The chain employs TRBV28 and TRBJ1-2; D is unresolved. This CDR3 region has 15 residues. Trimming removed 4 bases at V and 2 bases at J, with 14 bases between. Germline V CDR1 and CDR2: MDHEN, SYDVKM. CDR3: CASSSPGGPNYGYTF. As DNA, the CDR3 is TGTGCCAGCAGTTCCCCAGGAGGACCAAACTATGGCTACACCTTC.

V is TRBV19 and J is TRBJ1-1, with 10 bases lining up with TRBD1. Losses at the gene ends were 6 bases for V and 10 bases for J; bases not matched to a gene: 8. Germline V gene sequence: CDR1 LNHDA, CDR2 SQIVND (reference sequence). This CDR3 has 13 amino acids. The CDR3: CASRTGTGARAFF. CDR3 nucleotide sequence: TGTGCCAGTAGGACTGGGACAGGGGCTAGAGCTTTCTTT.

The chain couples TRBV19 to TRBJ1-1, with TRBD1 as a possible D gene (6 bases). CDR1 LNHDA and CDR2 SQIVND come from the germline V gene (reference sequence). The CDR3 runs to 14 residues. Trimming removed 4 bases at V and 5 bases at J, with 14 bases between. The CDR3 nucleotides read TGTGCCAGTAGTAACAGGGTTGAAGCTACTGAAGCTTTCTTT. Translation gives CASSNRVEATEAFF.

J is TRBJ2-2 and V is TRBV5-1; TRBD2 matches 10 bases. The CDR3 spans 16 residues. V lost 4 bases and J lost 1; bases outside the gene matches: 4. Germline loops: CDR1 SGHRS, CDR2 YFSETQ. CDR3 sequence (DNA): TGCGCCAGCAGCCTAATAGCGGGAGGGAACACCGGGGAGCTGTTTTTT. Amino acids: CASSLIAGGNTGELFF.

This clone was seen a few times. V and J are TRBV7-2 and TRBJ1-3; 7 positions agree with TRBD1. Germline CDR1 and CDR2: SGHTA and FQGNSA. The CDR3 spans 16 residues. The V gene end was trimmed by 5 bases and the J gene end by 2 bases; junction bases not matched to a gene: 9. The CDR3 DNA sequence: TGTGCCAGCAGCCATTTCCCAGGGGGTGCTGGAAACACCATATATTTT. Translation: CASSHFPGGAGNTIYF.

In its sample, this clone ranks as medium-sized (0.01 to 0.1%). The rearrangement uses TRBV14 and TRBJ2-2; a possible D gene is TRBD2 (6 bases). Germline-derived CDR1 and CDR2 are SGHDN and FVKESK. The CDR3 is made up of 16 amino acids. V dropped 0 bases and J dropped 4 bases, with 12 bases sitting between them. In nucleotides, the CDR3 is TGTGCCAGCAGCCAAGACTTGGGGGGAAGCACCGGGGAGCTGTTTTTT. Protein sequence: CASSQDLGGSTGELFF.

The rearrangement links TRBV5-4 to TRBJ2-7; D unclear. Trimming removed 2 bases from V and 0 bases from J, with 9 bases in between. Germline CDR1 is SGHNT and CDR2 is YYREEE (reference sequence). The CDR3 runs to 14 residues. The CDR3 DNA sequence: TGTGCCAGCAGCTTCCTCCCGGGCTCCTACGAGCAGTACTTC. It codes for CASSFLPGSYEQYF.

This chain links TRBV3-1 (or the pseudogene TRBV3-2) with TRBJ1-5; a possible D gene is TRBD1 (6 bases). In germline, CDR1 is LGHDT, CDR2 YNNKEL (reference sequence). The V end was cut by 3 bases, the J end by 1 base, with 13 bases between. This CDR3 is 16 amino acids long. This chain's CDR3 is CASSHGGGQSNQPQHF. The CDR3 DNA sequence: TGTGCCAGCAGCCATGGAGGAGGACAGAGCAATCAGCCCCAGCATTTT.

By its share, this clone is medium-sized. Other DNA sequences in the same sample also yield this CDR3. CDR3 residues: CAWSRDSGSGNTIYF. DNA for the CDR3: TGTGCCTGGAGCAGGGACAGCGGTTCTGGAAACACCATATATTTT. This chain links TRBV30 with TRBJ1-3; 7 nucleotides match TRBD1. The trim removed 3 bases at V and 1 base at J, leaving 6 bases unmatched. The CDR3 consists of 15 residues. Per germline, CDR1 GTSNPN and CDR2 SVGIG (reference sequence).

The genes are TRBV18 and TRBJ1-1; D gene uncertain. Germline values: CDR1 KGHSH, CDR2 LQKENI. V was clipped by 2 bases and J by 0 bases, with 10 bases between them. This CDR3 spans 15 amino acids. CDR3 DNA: TGTGCCAGCTCACCAAAAACAGATTTGAACACTGAAGCTTTCTTT. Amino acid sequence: CASSPKTDLNTEAFF.

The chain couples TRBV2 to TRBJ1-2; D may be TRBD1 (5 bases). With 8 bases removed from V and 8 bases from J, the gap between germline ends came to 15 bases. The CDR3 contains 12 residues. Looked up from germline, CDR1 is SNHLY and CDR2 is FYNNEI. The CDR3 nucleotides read TGTGCCAGCTGTGCGGGGGTGGGGGGCTACACCTTC. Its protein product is CASCAGVGGYTF.